This T cell receptor beta chain was profiled in a study of T cells in tumors after PD-1 blockade. The data were produced by immunoSEQ multiplex PCR, yet TCRdb's version contains in-frame clones alone and is incomplete. The table has roughly 19,000 clones, more than 70% seen once. Here the sequenced sample was PBMCs, taken before anti-PD-1 treatment. This TCR derives from a human donor with basal cell carcinoma.

The CDR3 coding sequence is TGTGCCAGCAGGGTGAACCTAGATACGCAGTATTTT. Its protein product is CASRVNLDTQYF. V usage is TRBV5-5 and J usage is TRBJ2-3; D uncertain. The length of the CDR3 is 12 residues. Trimming removed 5 bases from V and 5 bases from J, with 9 bases in between. In germline, CDR1 is SGHKS, CDR2 YYEKEE (reference sequence).